This TCR beta chain was sequenced in a study of memory B cells and T cells in multiple sclerosis. Study-level points and caveats: Clone-set sizes differed between compartments, so shared clonotype counts needed normalization.

This CDR3 region has 14 residues. Produced via immunoSEQ multiplex PCR; TCRdb's table is partial and in-frame only. The table shows 32,000 or so clones, with 86% occurring only once. Stimulus-free culture yielded autoproliferating CFSE-dim and non-proliferating CFSE-high T cells, each sequenced separately. Some 50 million CFSE-labeled PBMCs were cultured less than nine days unstimulated, then replicate wells were pooled. Without exogenous stimuli, around 0.49 uM CFSE-labeled PBMCs were cultured serum-free. Turning to this clone: Its matching antigen is unknown.

The sample taken for sequencing was PBMCs from blood kept in culture. The chain joins TRBV21-1 to TRBJ1-1. TRBV21-1 is a pseudogene locus. The clonotype was recovered from a human donor with multiple sclerosis. This chain's CDR3 is CASSKGGPRAEAFF. The CDR3 DNA is TGTGCCAGCAGCAAAGGGGGACCTCGCGCTGAAGCTTTCTTT.